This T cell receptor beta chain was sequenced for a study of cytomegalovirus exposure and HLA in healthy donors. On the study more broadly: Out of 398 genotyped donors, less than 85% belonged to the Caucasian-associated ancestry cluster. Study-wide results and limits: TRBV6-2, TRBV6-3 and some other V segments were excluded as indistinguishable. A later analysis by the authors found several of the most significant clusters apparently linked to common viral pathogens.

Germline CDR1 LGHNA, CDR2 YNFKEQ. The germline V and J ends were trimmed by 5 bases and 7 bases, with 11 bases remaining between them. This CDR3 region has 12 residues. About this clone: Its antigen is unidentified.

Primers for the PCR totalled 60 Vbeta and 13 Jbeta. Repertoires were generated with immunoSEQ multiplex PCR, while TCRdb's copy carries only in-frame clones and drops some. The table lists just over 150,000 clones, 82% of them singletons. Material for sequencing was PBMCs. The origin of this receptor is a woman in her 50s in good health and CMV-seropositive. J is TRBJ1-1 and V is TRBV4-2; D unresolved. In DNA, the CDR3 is TGTGCCAGCAGCTTAGAGGTTGGTGAAGCTTTCTTT. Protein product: CASSLEVGEAFF.